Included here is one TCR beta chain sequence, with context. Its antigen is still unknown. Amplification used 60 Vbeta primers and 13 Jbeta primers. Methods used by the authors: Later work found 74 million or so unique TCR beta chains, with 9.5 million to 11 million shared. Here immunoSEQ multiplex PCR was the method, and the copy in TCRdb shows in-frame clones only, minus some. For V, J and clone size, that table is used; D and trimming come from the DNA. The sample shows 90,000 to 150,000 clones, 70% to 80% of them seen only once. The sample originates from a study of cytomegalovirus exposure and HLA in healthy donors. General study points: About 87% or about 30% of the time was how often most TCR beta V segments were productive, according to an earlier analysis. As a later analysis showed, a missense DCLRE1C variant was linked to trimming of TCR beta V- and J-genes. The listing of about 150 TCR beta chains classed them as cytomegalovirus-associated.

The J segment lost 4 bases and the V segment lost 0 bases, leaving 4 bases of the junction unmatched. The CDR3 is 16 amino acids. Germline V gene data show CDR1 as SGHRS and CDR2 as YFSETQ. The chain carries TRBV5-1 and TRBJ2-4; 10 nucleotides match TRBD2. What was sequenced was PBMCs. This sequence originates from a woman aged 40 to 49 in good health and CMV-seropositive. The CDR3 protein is CASSLDSGGTKNIQYF. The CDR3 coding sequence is TGCGCCAGCAGCTTGGATAGCGGGGGGACTAAAAACATTCAGTACTTC.